The clone carrying this T cell receptor (beta chain) was seen just once. Seattle researchers signed up patients amid active infection and tracked them longitudinally. This specimen belongs to a study of blood T cell repertoires in COVID-19. As for the study in general: COVID-19 samples collected from the United States, Italy and Spain covered acute and convalescent phases. Sources were T cells, B-cell-depleted T cells, or PBMCs; the material itself was cDNA or gDNA.

Authors' methods: Estimates of nucleated cell counts were drawn from the amplification of reference gene primers. Sequencing was performed with immunoSEQ multiplex PCR; in TCRdb, only in-frame clones are kept and a portion is missing. Clonal size and the V and J genes are those of that table, whereas D and trimming came from the DNA. The sample records over 200,000 clones, 92% being singletons. This CDR3 contains 13 residues. Germline CDR1 and CDR2: SGHAT and FQNNGV. Trimming took off 2 bases at V and 5 bases at J, with 9 bases between the two ends. Material for sequencing was peripheral blood. The rearrangement uses TRBV11-2 and TRBJ1-1; TRBD1 is a possible D gene (5 bases). The TCR originated in a man between 60 and 75 years old with COVID-19, enrolled during active disease. CDR3 sequence reads: CASSLSRGTEAFF. In DNA, the CDR3 is TGTGCCAGCAGCTTATCTCGGGGGACTGAAGCTTTCTTT.